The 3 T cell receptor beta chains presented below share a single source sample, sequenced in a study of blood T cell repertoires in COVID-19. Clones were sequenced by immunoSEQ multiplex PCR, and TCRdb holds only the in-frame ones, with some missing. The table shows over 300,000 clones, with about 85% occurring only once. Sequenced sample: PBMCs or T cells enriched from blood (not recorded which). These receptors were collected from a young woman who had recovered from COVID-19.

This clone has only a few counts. The CDR3 DNA reads as TGTGCCAGTAGTATCTCAGGGGGCAATCAGCCCCAGCATTTT. Amino acids: CASSISGGNQPQHF. The chain links TRBV19 to TRBJ1-5; D possibly corresponds to TRBD1 (6 bases). V was shortened by 3 bases and J by 2 bases, with 8 bases between the two germline ends. The CDR3 consists of 14 residues. In germline, CDR1 is LNHDA, CDR2 SQIVND (reference sequence).

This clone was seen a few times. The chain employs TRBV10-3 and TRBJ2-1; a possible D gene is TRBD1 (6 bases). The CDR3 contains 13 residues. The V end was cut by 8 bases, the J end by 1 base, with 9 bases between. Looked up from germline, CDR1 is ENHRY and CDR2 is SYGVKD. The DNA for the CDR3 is TGTGCCATCGGACAGCCTTCCTACAATGAGCAGTTCTTC. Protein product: CAIGQPSYNEQFF.

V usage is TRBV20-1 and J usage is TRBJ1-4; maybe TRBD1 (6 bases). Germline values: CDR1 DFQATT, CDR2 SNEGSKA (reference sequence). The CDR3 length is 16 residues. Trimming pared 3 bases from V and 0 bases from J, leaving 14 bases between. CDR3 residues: CSASPGHLATNEKLFF. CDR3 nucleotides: TGCAGTGCTAGTCCGGGACACCTTGCAACTAATGAAAAACTGTTTTTT.